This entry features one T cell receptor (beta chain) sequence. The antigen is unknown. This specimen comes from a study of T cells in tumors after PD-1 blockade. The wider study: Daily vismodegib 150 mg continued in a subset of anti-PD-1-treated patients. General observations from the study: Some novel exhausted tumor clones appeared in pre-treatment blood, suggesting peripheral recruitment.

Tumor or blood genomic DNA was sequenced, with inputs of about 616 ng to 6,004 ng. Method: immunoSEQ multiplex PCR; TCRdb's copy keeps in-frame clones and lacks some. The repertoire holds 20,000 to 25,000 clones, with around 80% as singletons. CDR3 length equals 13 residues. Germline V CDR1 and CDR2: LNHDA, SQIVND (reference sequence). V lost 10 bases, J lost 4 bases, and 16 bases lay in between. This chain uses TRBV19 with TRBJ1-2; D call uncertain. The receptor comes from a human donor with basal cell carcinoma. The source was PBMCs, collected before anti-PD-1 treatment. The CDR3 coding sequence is TGTGCCATCGCGTCCGGGGTCGGCTATGGCTACACCTTC. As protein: CAIASGVGYGYTF.